Reported below is one T cell receptor (beta chain). Its antigen is unidentified. V trimming: 0 bases; J trimming: 5 bases; junction bases outside the gene matches: 4. Per the germline V gene, CDR1 is SGDLS and CDR2 is YYNGEE. The CDR3 is 15 residues long. Each CDR3 protein gets one entry after TCRdb re-called the reads with MiXCR. The sample yields around 800,000 distinct CDR3 sequences, about 30% seen once. The data derive from a study of T cell repertoires in cytomegalovirus infection. On the study more broadly: Well-studied HLA-B-restricted epitopes and recently identified HLA-C-restricted epitopes of CMV were both used in the study. It was the public TCR beta signatures that indicated both CMV infection and matching HLA type. Broader study findings: Cumulative public TCR beta family frequency identified CMV carriers with the relevant HLA. In two of eight donors, the top clonotype was HLA-C-restricted CMV-specific.

Material: cultured CD8+ T cells from PBMCs, obtained from culture after CMV antigen stimulation. The TCR was taken from a human donor in good health (CMV status not recorded). Some clones in this sample may be carry-over from other donors' samples. This sequence joins TRBV9 and TRBJ2-1; TRBD2 matches 8 bases. The CDR3 DNA sequence: TGTGCCAGCAGCGTAGATGTAGCGGGGAACAATGAGCAGTTCTTC. Translating gives CASSVDVAGNNEQFF.